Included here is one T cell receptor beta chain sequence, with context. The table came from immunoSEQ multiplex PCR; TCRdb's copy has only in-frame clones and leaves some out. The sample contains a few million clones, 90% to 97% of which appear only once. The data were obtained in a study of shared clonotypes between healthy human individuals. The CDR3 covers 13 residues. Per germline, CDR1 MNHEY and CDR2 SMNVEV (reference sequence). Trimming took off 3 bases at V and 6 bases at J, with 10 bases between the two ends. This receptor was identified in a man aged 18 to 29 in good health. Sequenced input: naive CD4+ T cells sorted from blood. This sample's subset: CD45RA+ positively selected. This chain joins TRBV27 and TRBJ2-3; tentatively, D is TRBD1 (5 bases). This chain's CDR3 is CASSFRGRDTQYF. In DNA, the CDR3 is TGTGCCAGCAGTTTTAGGGGAAGGGATACGCAGTATTTT.